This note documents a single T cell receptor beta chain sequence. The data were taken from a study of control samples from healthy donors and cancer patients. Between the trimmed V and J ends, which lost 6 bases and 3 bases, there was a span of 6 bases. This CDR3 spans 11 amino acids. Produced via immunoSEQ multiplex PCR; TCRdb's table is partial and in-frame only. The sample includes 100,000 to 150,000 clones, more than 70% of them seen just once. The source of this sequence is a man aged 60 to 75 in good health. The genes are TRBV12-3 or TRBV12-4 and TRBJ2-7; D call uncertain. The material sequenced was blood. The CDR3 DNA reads TGTGCCAGCAGCCGCGACTACGAGCAGTACTTC. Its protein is CASSRDYEQYF.